This TCR beta chain was obtained from a study of blood T cell repertoires in COVID-19. Study-level information: T cells, B-cell-depleted T cells, or PBMCs supplied cDNA or gDNA.

This CDR3 spans 12 amino acids. V was cut by 7 bases and J by 6 bases, with 13 bases left in between. Germline assignment: CDR1 MNHEY and CDR2 SVGAGI. Sequencing was performed with immunoSEQ multiplex PCR; in TCRdb, only in-frame clones are kept and a portion is missing. This sample has around 200,000 clones; over 75% occur once, and the top ten carry approximately 5%. The J gene is TRBJ2-7, the V gene TRBV6-5; the D gene is possibly TRBD2 (6 bases). Sequenced input: peripheral blood. The sequence derives from a human donor in a cohort sampled during active COVID-19. The DNA of the CDR3 is TGTGCCAGCACGAGACTAGACGCCGAGCAGTACTTC. Translated: CASTRLDAEQYF.